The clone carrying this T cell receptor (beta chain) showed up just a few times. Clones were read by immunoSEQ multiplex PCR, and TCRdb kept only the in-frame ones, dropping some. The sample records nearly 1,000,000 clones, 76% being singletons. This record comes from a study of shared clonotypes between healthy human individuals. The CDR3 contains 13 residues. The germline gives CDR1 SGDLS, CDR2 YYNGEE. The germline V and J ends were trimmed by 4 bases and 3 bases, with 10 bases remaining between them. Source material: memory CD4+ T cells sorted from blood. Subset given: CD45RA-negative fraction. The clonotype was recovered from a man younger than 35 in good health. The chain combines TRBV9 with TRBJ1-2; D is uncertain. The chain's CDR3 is CASSTDGYYGYTF. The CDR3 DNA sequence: TGTGCCAGCAGCACCGACGGATACTATGGCTACACCTTC.